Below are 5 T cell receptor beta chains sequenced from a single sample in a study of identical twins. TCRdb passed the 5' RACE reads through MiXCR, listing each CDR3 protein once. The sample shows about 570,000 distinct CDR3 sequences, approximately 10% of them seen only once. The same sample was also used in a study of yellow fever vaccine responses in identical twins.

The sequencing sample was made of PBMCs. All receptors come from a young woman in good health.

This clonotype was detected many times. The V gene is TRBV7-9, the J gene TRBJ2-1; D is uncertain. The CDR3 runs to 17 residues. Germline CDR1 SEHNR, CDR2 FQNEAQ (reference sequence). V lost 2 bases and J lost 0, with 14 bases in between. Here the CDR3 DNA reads TGTGCCAGCAGCTTATTATCTGGGTGGGCCTCCTACAATGAGCAGTTCTTC. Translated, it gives CASSLLSGWASYNEQFF.

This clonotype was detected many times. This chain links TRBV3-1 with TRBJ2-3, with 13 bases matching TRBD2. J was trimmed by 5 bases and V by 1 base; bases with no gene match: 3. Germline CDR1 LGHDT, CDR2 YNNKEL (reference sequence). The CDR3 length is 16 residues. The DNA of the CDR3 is TGTGCCAGCAGCCAAGTACTAGCGGGGGGGGGAGATACGCAGTATTTT. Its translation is CASSQVLAGGGDTQYF.

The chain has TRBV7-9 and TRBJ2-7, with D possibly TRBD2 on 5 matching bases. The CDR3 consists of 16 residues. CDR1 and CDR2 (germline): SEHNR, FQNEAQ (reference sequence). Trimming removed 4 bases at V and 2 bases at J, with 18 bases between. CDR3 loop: CASSSQGQRNPYEQYF. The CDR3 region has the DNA TGTGCCAGCAGCTCCCAAGGGCAGCGGAACCCCTACGAGCAGTACTTC.

The CDR3 region is CAISEDPGNTIYF. In nucleotides, the CDR3 is TGTGCCATCAGTGAGGATCCTGGAAACACCATATATTTT. The rearrangement uses TRBV10-3 and TRBJ1-3, with D uncertain. This CDR3 has 13 residues. From germline, CDR1 is ENHRY and CDR2 SYGVKD. V shed 2 bases and J shed 2 bases, with 4 bases lying between them.

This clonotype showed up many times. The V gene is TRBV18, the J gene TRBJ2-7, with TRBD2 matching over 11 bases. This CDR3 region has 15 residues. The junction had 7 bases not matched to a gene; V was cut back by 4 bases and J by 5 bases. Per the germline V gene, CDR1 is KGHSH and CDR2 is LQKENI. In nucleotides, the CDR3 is TGTGCCAGCTCACGTCCTCTAGCGGGGGGCAACGAGCAGTACTTC. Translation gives CASSRPLAGGNEQYF.